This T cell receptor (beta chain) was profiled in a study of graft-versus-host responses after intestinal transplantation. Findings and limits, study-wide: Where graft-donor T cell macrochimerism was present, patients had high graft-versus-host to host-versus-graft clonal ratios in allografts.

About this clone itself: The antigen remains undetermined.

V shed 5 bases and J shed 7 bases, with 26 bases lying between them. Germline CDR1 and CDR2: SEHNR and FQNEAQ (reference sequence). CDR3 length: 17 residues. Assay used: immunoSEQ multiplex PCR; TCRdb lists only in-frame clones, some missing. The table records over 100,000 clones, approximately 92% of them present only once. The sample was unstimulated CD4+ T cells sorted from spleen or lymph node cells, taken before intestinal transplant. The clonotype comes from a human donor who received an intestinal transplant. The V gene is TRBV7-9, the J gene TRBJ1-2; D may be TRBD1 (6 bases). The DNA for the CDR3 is TGTGCCAGCAGCCATACAATAGGTCGGCAGGGGCCGGCTGGCTACACCTTC. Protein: CASSHTIGRQGPAGYTF.